This T cell receptor beta chain was sequenced in a study of blood T cell repertoires in COVID-19. Study overall: Specimens from acute and convalescent COVID-19 originated in the United States, Italy and Spain. Sample material is recorded as cDNA or gDNA derived from T cells, B-cell-depleted T cells, or PBMCs.

The V gene's germline CDR1 is SGDLS and CDR2 YYNGEE. Unmatched junction bases numbered 15, after V lost 0 bases and J lost 0 bases. CDR3 length: 21 residues. Original methodology: Quantification of nucleated cells was approximated via reference gene primer amplification. Some clones are missing from TCRdb's copy, which holds only in-frame ones; the method was immunoSEQ multiplex PCR. The V and J calls and the clone size are those of that table, but D and trimming were determined from the DNA. The data contain roughly 80,000 clones, about 78% of them singletons. The sequencing input was peripheral blood. The chain uses TRBV9 and TRBJ2-6; TRBD2 matches 7 bases. The receptor comes from a human donor in a cohort sampled during active COVID-19. In DNA, the CDR3 is TGTGCCAGCAGCGTAGGCGTCCCGGGGGGTTGGGACCGCTCTGGGGCCAACGTCCTGACTTTC. Protein: CASSVGVPGGWDRSGANVLTF. The variable domain in full, with the rest retrieved from reference TRBV9 and TRBJ2-6, is DSGVTQTPKHLITATGQRVTLRCSPRSGDLSVYWYQQSLDQGLQFLIQYYNGEERAKGNILERFSAQQFPDLHSELNLSSLELGDSALYFCASSVGVPGGWDRSGANVLTFGAGSRLTVL.